Each of the 24 T cell receptor beta chains below was sequenced from the same sample in a study of T cell responses to AZD1222 COVID-19 vaccine. Assay used: immunoSEQ multiplex PCR; TCRdb lists only in-frame clones, some missing. The table has under 200,000 clones, just over 90% seen once. The material was peripheral blood, obtained on day 0 of AZD1222 vaccination. The receptor source for this set is an adult in good health.

V is TRBV4-1 and J is TRBJ2-7; TRBD2 is a possible D gene (6 bases). The CDR3 extends over 15 amino acids. V was cut by 3 bases and J by 2 bases, with 14 bases left in between. CDR1 is MGHRA, CDR2 YSYEKL, per germline. DNA for the CDR3: TGCGCCAGCAGCCACCTGGACTACCAACCCTACGAGCAGTACTTC. Protein: CASSHLDYQPYEQYF.

This clone has only one observation. This sequence joins TRBV6-5 and TRBJ1-1; 9 bases fit TRBD1. Germline lookup yields CDR1 MNHEY and CDR2 SVGAGI. The trim removed 6 bases at V and 5 bases at J, leaving 4 bases unmatched. The CDR3 is made up of 13 amino acids. The DNA for the CDR3 is TGTGCCAGCAGCCCGGGACAGGGAACTGAAGCTTTCTTT. Translation gives CASSPGQGTEAFF.

The chain couples TRBV11-2 to TRBJ1-1; tentatively, D is TRBD1 (5 bases). The CDR3 runs 14 residues. CDR1 and CDR2 from the germline V gene are SGHAT and FQNNGV. Trimming took 1 base from V and 0 from J, leaving 6 bases between them. CDR3 sequence reads: CASSLVGVNTEAFF. CDR3 nucleotides: TGTGCCAGCAGCTTAGTGGGGGTGAACACTGAAGCTTTCTTT.

The chain combines TRBV18 with TRBJ2-7, with 15 bases lining up with TRBD2. Germline CDR1 and CDR2: KGHSH and LQKENI. Trimming at V came to 2 bases and at J to 2 bases, leaving 7 bases not matched to a gene. The CDR3 is 18 residues long. The CDR3 loop reads CASSPGLAGGRHPYEQYF. The CDR3 bases are TGTGCCAGCTCACCAGGACTAGCGGGAGGGCGGCACCCCTACGAGCAGTACTTC.

The gene calls are TRBV5-4 and TRBJ1-2; 7 bases align to TRBD1. The germline gives CDR1 SGHNT, CDR2 YYREEE (reference sequence). This CDR3 has 15 amino acids. With V trimmed by 1 base and J by 5 bases, 8 bases remained unmatched. The CDR3 DNA reads TGTGCCAGCAGCTTGCCTGACAGGGCGAGGTATGGCTACACCTTC. It specifies CASSLPDRARYGYTF.

The rearrangement joins TRBV7-6 to TRBJ1-1; D gene uncertain. There are 12 residues in the CDR3. V was clipped by 5 bases and J by 3 bases, with 7 bases between them. Germline assignment: CDR1 SGHVS and CDR2 FNYEAQ. CDR3 sequence: CASSPPDTEAFF. Written as DNA, the CDR3 is TGTGCCAGCAGCCCGCCGGACACTGAAGCTTTCTTT.

J is TRBJ1-1 and V is TRBV3-1 (or the pseudogene TRBV3-2); D unresolved. V was pared by 5 bases and J by 0 bases, with 7 bases between. This CDR3 spans 13 amino acids. Germline assignment: CDR1 LGHDT and CDR2 YNNKEL (reference sequence). The CDR3: CASSLRMNTEAFF. CDR3 coding DNA: TGTGCCAGCAGCTTGCGGATGAACACTGAAGCTTTCTTT.

The chain carries TRBV6-5 and TRBJ1-2; TRBD1 aligns across 7 bases. The ends lost 5 bases at V and 10 bases at J; junction bases unmatched: 7. This CDR3 is 12 amino acids long. Germline CDR1 MNHEY, CDR2 SVGAGI. The CDR3 reads CASSQQGIAYTF. The CDR3 nucleotides read TGTGCCAGCAGTCAACAGGGGATTGCCTACACCTTC.

The chain couples TRBV6-5 to TRBJ2-3; 9 nucleotides align to TRBD2. Losses at the gene ends were 5 bases for V and 3 bases for J; bases not matched to a gene: 6. This CDR3 contains 15 residues. The germline gives CDR1 MNHEY, CDR2 SVGAGI. The CDR3 loop reads CASSNSGGGTDTQYF. The DNA of the CDR3 is TGTGCCAGCAGTAATAGCGGGGGAGGAACAGATACGCAGTATTTT.

The rearrangement joins TRBV7-9 to TRBJ2-1; possibly TRBD1 or TRBD2 for D (5 bases each). V gave up 1 base and J gave up 8 bases, with 9 bases separating them. Germline CDR1 SEHNR, CDR2 FQNEAQ (reference sequence). The CDR3 contains 13 residues. The DNA of the CDR3 is TGTGCCAGCAGCTTAGATGTGGGGGATGAGCAGTTCTTC. Translating it yields CASSLDVGDEQFF. Combining the CDR3 with reference TRBV7-9 and TRBJ2-1 gives the whole variable domain DTGVSQNPRHKITKRGQNVTFRCDPISEHNRLYWYRQTLGQGPEFLTYFQNEAQLEKSRLLSDRFSAERPKGSFSTLEIQRTEQGDSAMYLCASSLDVGDEQFFGPGTRLTVL.

V is TRBV5-1 and J is TRBJ2-3; D assignment may be TRBD1 or TRBD2 (7 bases each). CDR1 is SGHRS and CDR2 is YFSETQ in the germline V gene. This CDR3 has 12 residues. Trimming pared 3 bases from V and 11 bases from J, leaving 13 bases between. This CDR3 is CASSYSGGEQYF. Written as DNA, the CDR3 is TGCGCCAGCAGCTACTCAGGGGGGGAGCAGTATTTT.

The chain joins TRBV7-2 to TRBJ2-7; D is uncertain. Germline V gene data show CDR1 as SGHTA and CDR2 as FQGNSA. V lost 6 bases, J lost 3 bases, and 12 bases lay in between. This CDR3 is 13 amino acids long. The chain's CDR3 is CASSSGFVYEQYF. The CDR3 coding sequence is TGTGCCAGCAGTTCAGGTTTCGTCTACGAGCAGTACTTC.

Comment on this clone: The germline gene is not matched at one end of the junction; a read error may be the cause. This sequence joins TRBV4-1 and TRBJ1-3, with D possibly being TRBD1 (6 bases). Germline-derived CDR1 and CDR2 are MGHRA and YSYEKL. The CDR3 extends over 15 amino acids. The CDR3 sequence is CASSHSQGSGNTIYF. As DNA, the CDR3 is TGCGCCAGCAGCCATTCTCAGGGGTCTGGCAACACCATATATTTT.

The chain uses TRBV29-1 and TRBJ1-1; D is unclear. The CDR3 covers 13 residues. Germline V lookup: CDR1 SQVTM, CDR2 ANQGSEA. The ends were cut back, 5 bases at V and 0 bases at J, with 10 bases in the middle. The CDR3 bases are TGCAGCGTTTCGGCGCAGATGAACACTGAAGCTTTCTTT. Translating it yields CSVSAQMNTEAFF.

This clone was picked up one time. The rearrangement links TRBV7-8 to TRBJ1-5; 7 nucleotides line up with TRBD1. The ends lost 5 bases at V and 0 bases at J; junction bases unmatched: 13. CDR1 SGHVS and CDR2 FQNEAQ come from the germline V gene. This CDR3 has 18 residues. The CDR3 here is CASSTLTGDSFSNQPQHF. The DNA of the CDR3 is TGTGCCAGCAGCACATTAACAGGGGACTCCTTTAGCAATCAGCCCCAGCATTTT.

This rearrangement joins TRBV3-1 (or the pseudogene TRBV3-2) to TRBJ2-1; D not certain. This CDR3 comprises 15 residues. The V end lost 3 bases, the J end lost 3 bases, and 12 bases lay between the germline ends. CDR1 LGHDT and CDR2 YNNKEL come from the germline V gene (reference sequence). The CDR3 reads CASSHRSRIYNEQFF. The CDR3 nucleotides read TGTGCCAGCAGCCACCGATCGAGAATCTACAATGAGCAGTTCTTC.

The chain couples TRBV27 to TRBJ2-7; D is unresolved. This CDR3 is 13 amino acids long. Trimming pared 5 bases from V and 5 bases from J, leaving 13 bases between. The germline V gene has CDR1 MNHEY and CDR2 SMNVEV (reference sequence). The CDR3 sequence is CASSPREPDEQYF. The CDR3 region has the DNA TGTGCCAGCAGTCCGCGAGAGCCTGACGAGCAGTACTTC.

The chain couples TRBV5-1 to TRBJ2-7; 11 bases are a match to TRBD2. Trimming took 1 base from V and 3 from J; bases not matched to a gene: 3. Looked up from germline, CDR1 is SGHRS and CDR2 is YFSETQ. The CDR3 runs 15 residues. The CDR3 sequence is CASSLTGLADYEQYF. CDR3 in DNA: TGCGCCAGCAGCTTGACGGGACTAGCGGACTACGAGCAGTACTTC.

The chain is built from TRBV2 and TRBJ1-1; D not certain. CDR3 length: 12 residues. Trimming removed 7 bases at V and 7 bases at J, with 13 bases between. CDR1 and CDR2 from the germline V gene are SNHLY and FYNNEI. The CDR3 DNA reads TGTGCCAGCAAAGGGAACCCCTATGAAGCTTTCTTT. Translating gives CASKGNPYEAFF. Filled out from reference TRBV2 and TRBJ1-1, the complete variable domain reads EPEVTQTPSHQVTQMGQEVILRCVPISNHLYFYWYRQILGQKVEFLVSFYNNEISEKSEIFDDQFSVERPDGSNFTLKIRSTKLEDSAMYFCASKGNPYEAFFGQGTRLTVV.

V usage is TRBV27 and J usage is TRBJ2-7; weak D call: TRBD2 (6 bases). From germline, CDR1 is MNHEY and CDR2 SMNVEV (reference sequence). The CDR3 length is 18 residues. Trimming took 3 bases from V and 2 from J, leaving 23 bases between them. CDR3 in amino acids: CASSLASAVGGGPYEQYF. For the CDR3, the DNA is TGTGCCAGCAGTTTGGCTAGCGCGGTCGGCGGAGGCCCCTACGAGCAGTACTTC.

A word on this clone: The sample contains more than one DNA sequence encoding this CDR3. This chain uses TRBV6-1 with TRBJ1-5; no firm D call. The V gene's germline CDR1 is MNHNS and CDR2 SASEGT. This CDR3 is built from 13 residues. V lost 3 bases, J lost 1 base, and 4 bases lay in between. CDR3 in amino acids: CASSEVSNQPQHF. CDR3 in DNA: TGTGCCAGCAGTGAGGTCAGCAATCAGCCCCAGCATTTT.

This clone has a single count. V usage is TRBV3-1 (or the pseudogene TRBV3-2) and J usage is TRBJ2-7, with D maybe TRBD1 (5 bases). The CDR3 consists of 13 residues. Trimming cost V 1 base and J 4 bases, with 8 bases left between them. The germline V gene has CDR1 LGHDT and CDR2 YNNKEL (reference sequence). The CDR3 sequence is CASSQGGFYEQYF. The CDR3 bases are TGTGCCAGCAGCCAAGGGGGCTTTTACGAGCAGTACTTC.

The chain recombines TRBV5-4 with TRBJ1-2; 9 bases line up with TRBD1. The CDR3 has 14 amino acids. Trimming removed 6 bases from V and 2 bases from J; junction bases left unmatched: 5. Germline CDR1 is SGHNT and CDR2 is YYREEE (reference sequence). The CDR3 DNA is TGTGCCAGCAAGTCGGGACAGGGAAACTATGGCTACACCTTC. It codes for CASKSGQGNYGYTF.

The chain uses TRBV18 and TRBJ1-2, with D maybe TRBD1 (5 bases). Germline values: CDR1 KGHSH, CDR2 LQKENI. The CDR3 covers 14 residues. V was pared by 4 bases and J by 3 bases, with 12 bases between. For the CDR3, the DNA is TGTGCCAGCTCACTTGGACCGGGGGACTATGGCTACACCTTC. Residues: CASSLGPGDYGYTF.